Here is one T cell receptor (beta chain) with its context. Time point defined: sample taken at primary tumor resection. The sequenced material consisted of unsorted whole RNA from tumor, nontumor lung or frozen PBMC. This record comes from a study of spatial heterogeneity in lung cancer. Study as a whole: As counted in raw reads, each unique TCR and UMI combination appeared more than ten times on average.

Via MiXCR, TCRdb re-called the 5' RACE reads, giving one row per CDR3 protein. The data contain 20,000 to 25,000 distinct CDR3 sequences, roughly 7% of them singletons. This receptor was obtained from a male donor with early-stage non-small cell lung cancer. Sequenced here: PBMCs, sampled at surgery.

CDR3 in DNA: TGTGCCAGCAGCTACCGGGCGGGGCTACAAGAGACCCAGTACTTC. Residues: CASSYRAGLQETQYF. The chain couples TRBV3-1 to TRBJ2-5, with D perhaps TRBD2 (6 bases). The V and J ends lost 5 bases and 2 bases respectively, with 15 bases between them. The CDR3 runs to 15 residues. CDR1 LGHDT and CDR2 YNNKEL come from the germline V gene (reference sequence).